This T cell receptor (beta chain) stems from a study of shared clonotypes between healthy human individuals. Profiling relied on immunoSEQ multiplex PCR, and the TCRdb table lists in-frame clones only, not all of them. Among over 400,000 clones listed, about 96% were seen once. From CD4+ cells came CD45RA+ naive and CD45RA-negative memory subsets. V was pared by 4 bases and J by 3 bases, with 23 bases between. The CDR3 spans 17 residues. Germline V gene data show CDR1 as SGHRS and CDR2 as YFSETQ. The chain joins TRBV5-1 to TRBJ2-7, with D maybe TRBD2 (5 bases). The TCR originated in a woman aged 25 to 39 in good health. Sequencing used naive CD4+ T cells sorted from blood. The subset denotes: CD45RA+ positively selected. The CDR3 spells CASSPPEALAGLYEQYF. The CDR3 nucleotides read TGCGCCAGCAGCCCCCCTGAGGCTCTAGCAGGCCTCTACGAGCAGTACTTC.